This T cell receptor (beta chain) was sequenced for a study of T-cell reconstitution after alpha-beta-depleted transplantation in children. From germline, CDR1 is SGHAT and CDR2 FQNNGV. There are 18 residues in the CDR3. V lost 6 bases and J lost 4, with 25 bases in between. Preparation of the TCRbeta library involved a method that used unique molecular identifiers. TCRdb re-called the PCR reads through MiXCR, storing one row per CDR3 protein. The sample shows about 400,000 distinct CDR3 sequences, 20% of them seen only once. The rearrangement links TRBV11-2 to TRBJ2-1, with D uncertain. The source material was PBMCs from the stem cell graft donor, sampled from the stem cell graft. This TCR was recovered from a human donor who donated a stem cell graft to a child with acute myeloid leukemia. Here the CDR3 reads CASSNPESMSAKYNEQFF. Written as DNA, the CDR3 is TGTGCCAGCAGTAACCCGGAATCTATGTCAGCCAAATACAATGAGCAGTTCTTC.